One sample yielded the 19 T cell receptor beta chains listed below, sequenced in a study of cytomegalovirus exposure and HLA in healthy donors. With 60 Vbeta and 13 Jbeta primers, the PCR was carried out. The data were produced by immunoSEQ multiplex PCR, yet TCRdb's version contains in-frame clones alone and is incomplete. The sample contains 150,000 to 200,000 clones, 80% of which appear only once. The specimen sequenced was PBMCs. The receptors were sampled from a man aged 25-45 years in good health and CMV-seronegative.

The chain recombines TRBV11-2 with TRBJ2-3; 8 positions agree with TRBD2. V shed 4 bases and J 5 bases; nucleotides not matched to a gene: 8. The CDR3 loop spans 15 amino acids. Germline CDR1 reads SGHAT; CDR2 reads FQNNGV. CDR3 nucleotides: TGTGCCAGCAGCTCCGGGACTAGTTCGGTAGATACGCAGTATTTT. The encoded protein is CASSSGTSSVDTQYF.

This sequence joins TRBV6-5 and TRBJ2-1; weak D call: TRBD1 (6 bases). The V and J ends lost 3 bases and 5 bases respectively, with 14 bases between them. Germline CDR1 reads MNHEY; CDR2 reads SVGAGI. The CDR3 contains 15 residues. The CDR3 loop is CASSYGTTGDNEQFF. The DNA of the CDR3 is TGTGCCAGCAGTTATGGGACAACCGGCGACAATGAGCAGTTCTTC.

This clone was detected a few times. V gene TRBV19 combines with J gene TRBJ1-5; D call uncertain. CDR3 size: 14 residues. The germline gives CDR1 LNHDA, CDR2 SQIVND (reference sequence). Trimming removed 3 bases from V and 7 bases from J, with 13 bases in between. For the CDR3, the DNA is TGTGCCAGTAGTATCATCGGGGTCGGACAGCCCCAGCATTTT. This codes for CASSIIGVGQPQHF.

V usage is TRBV5-1 and J usage is TRBJ2-6; D not certain. The V end lost 4 bases, the J end lost 0 bases, and 5 bases lay between the germline ends. The germline CDR1 and CDR2 sequences are SGHRS and YFSETQ. The CDR3 consists of 14 residues. The CDR3 loop is CASSKRSGANVLTF. In DNA, the CDR3 is TGCGCCAGCAGCAAGCGCTCTGGGGCCAACGTCCTGACTTTC.

This chain uses TRBV5-1 with TRBJ2-1, with 13 bases that match TRBD2. V was clipped by 4 bases and J by 4 bases; unmatched bases: 8. Germline V lookup: CDR1 SGHRS, CDR2 YFSETQ. The CDR3 extends over 17 amino acids. CDR3 in amino acids: CASSRGLAGNLYNEQFF. The CDR3 nucleotides are TGCGCCAGCAGCCGGGGACTAGCGGGAAACCTTTACAATGAGCAGTTCTTC. Drawing the rest from reference TRBV5-1 and TRBJ2-1, the complete variable domain is KAGVTQTPRYLIKTRGQQVTLSCSPISGHRSVSWYQQTPGQGLQFLFEYFSETQRNKGNFPGRFSGRQFSNSRSEMNVSTLELGDSALYLCASSRGLAGNLYNEQFFGPGTRLTVL.

This chain links TRBV27 with TRBJ2-7; 10 nucleotides match TRBD2. CDR3 length equals 14 residues. CDR1 is MNHEY, CDR2 SMNVEV, per germline (reference sequence). J lost 2 bases, V lost 2 bases, and 0 bases had no gene match. CDR3 region: CASSLLAGAYEQYF. The CDR3 nucleotides are TGTGCCAGCAGTTTACTAGCGGGGGCCTACGAGCAGTACTTC.

This clone was counted a single time. The chain has TRBV19 and TRBJ1-1; no clear D. Trimming pared 3 bases from V and 5 bases from J, leaving 10 bases between. The germline CDR1 and CDR2 sequences are LNHDA and SQIVND (reference sequence). The CDR3 spans 13 residues. CDR3 coding DNA: TGTGCCAGTAGTATTTTCAGCGATACTGAAGCTTTCTTT. It specifies CASSIFSDTEAFF. Combining the CDR3 with reference TRBV19 and TRBJ1-1 gives the whole variable domain DGGITQSPKYLFRKEGQNVTLSCEQNLNHDAMYWYRQDPGQGLRLIYYSQIVNDFQKGDIAEGYSVSREKKESFPLTVTSAQKNPTAFYLCASSIFSDTEAFFGQGTRLTVV.

This clone has a single count. This chain uses TRBV29-1 with TRBJ2-1; 10 bases align to TRBD2. CDR1 is SQVTM and CDR2 is ANQGSEA in the germline V gene. The CDR3 is 13 amino acids. V shed 5 bases, J shed 9 bases, and the junction held 7 bases outside the gene matches. The CDR3 here is CSVQAGGPSEQFF. In DNA, the CDR3 is TGCAGCGTTCAAGCGGGGGGGCCGAGTGAGCAGTTCTTC.

To note about this clone: At one end the junction does not follow the germline gene, possibly because of a read error. The chain employs TRBV7-2 and TRBJ1-6; TRBD1 is a possible D gene (6 bases). CDR1 and CDR2 from the germline V gene are SGHTA and FQGNSA. The CDR3 totals 15 residues. The CDR3 DNA is TGTGCCAGCAGCTGGGGGACACCCTATGATTCACCCCTCCACTTT. This sequence encodes CASSWGTPYDSPLHF.

The chain employs TRBV28 and TRBJ1-5; 12 bases map to TRBD1. The V and J ends lost 5 bases and 7 bases, in that order; junction bases with no gene match: 12. The germline gives CDR1 MDHEN, CDR2 SYDVKM. The CDR3 runs 17 residues. In nucleotides, the CDR3 is TGTGCCAGCAGTCCGGGACAGGGGGCTAACGGCTTCCAGCCCCAGCATTTT. Residues: CASSPGQGANGFQPQHF.

The CDR3 nucleotides are TGTGCCGGGGGGGGCAGCTACGAGCAGTACTTC. This sequence encodes CAGGGSYEQYF. The V and J genes are TRBV28 and TRBJ2-7; possibly TRBD2 for D (7 bases). The CDR3 extends over 11 amino acids. The V gene's germline CDR1 is MDHEN and CDR2 SYDVKM. V was cut by 11 bases and J by 3 bases, with 11 bases left in between.

The chain links TRBV5-5 to TRBJ1-1, with D possibly being TRBD1 (6 bases). This CDR3 has 16 amino acids. The V end lost 0 bases, the J end lost 5 bases, and 17 bases lay between the germline ends. Germline loops: CDR1 SGHKS, CDR2 YYEKEE (reference sequence). The CDR3 region has the DNA TGTGCCAGCAGCTTGGACCCCACAGGGATCGGGACTGAAGCTTTCTTT. This sequence encodes CASSLDPTGIGTEAFF.

In its sample, this clone was seen a few times. The chain combines TRBV2 with TRBJ1-2; TRBD1 aligns across 8 bases. The J segment lost 3 bases and the V segment lost 7 bases, leaving 7 bases of the junction unmatched. CDR3 length equals 14 residues. Germline CDR1 SNHLY, CDR2 FYNNEI. The CDR3 DNA reads TGTGCCAGCATCTTGACAGGGGTCCACTATGGCTACACCTTC. Residues: CASILTGVHYGYTF.

The J gene is TRBJ2-3, the V gene TRBV6-5; D is unclear. Deletions cut 4 bases from V and 1 base from J, with 12 bases between. Germline CDR1 is MNHEY and CDR2 is SVGAGI. This CDR3 is built from 15 residues. DNA of the CDR3: TGTGCCAGCAGTTCGCCTAAGACTGGCACAGATACGCAGTATTTT. Translating it yields CASSSPKTGTDTQYF.

This clone was observed a few times. The chain is built from TRBV11-2 and TRBJ1-5; possible D gene TRBD1, 5 bases. CDR1 SGHAT and CDR2 FQNNGV come from the germline V gene. The CDR3 is 12 amino acids. The ends were cut back, 5 bases at V and 13 bases at J, with 15 bases in the middle. The chain's CDR3 is CASSPERGEQHF. The CDR3 region has the DNA TGTGCCAGCAGCCCAGAAAGGGGCGAGCAGCATTTT.

V usage is TRBV15 and J usage is TRBJ1-5; D may be TRBD1 (6 bases). CDR3 length equals 16 residues. Germline V lookup: CDR1 LNHNV, CDR2 YYDKDF (reference sequence). V was cut by 5 bases and J by 7 bases, with 21 bases left in between. The DNA for the CDR3 is TGTGCCACCAGCCAAAAGACAGGAATCCTCCGACAGCCCCAGCATTTT. It translates to CATSQKTGILRQPQHF.

The chain uses TRBV7-2 and TRBJ2-5; 8 bases line up with TRBD2. The V gene end was trimmed by 3 bases and the J gene end by 5 bases; junction bases not matched to a gene: 11. Germline values: CDR1 SGHTA, CDR2 FQGNSA. The CDR3 is 16 amino acids. CDR3 protein: CASSFGAGAFGETQYF. As DNA, the CDR3 is TGTGCCAGCAGCTTTGGAGCGGGGGCCTTCGGGGAGACCCAGTACTTC.

The genes are TRBV10-3 and TRBJ1-3, with D possibly being TRBD1 (5 bases). CDR1 is ENHRY and CDR2 is SYGVKD in the germline V gene. With 10 bases removed from V and 1 base from J, the gap between germline ends came to 14 bases. This CDR3 is 14 amino acids long. The CDR3 loop is CATSRGSSGNTIYF. The CDR3 nucleotides read TGTGCCACAAGTAGGGGATCGTCTGGAAACACCATATATTTT.

This chain links TRBV7-9 with TRBJ2-5, with TRBD2 as a possible D gene (5 bases). CDR3 length equals 14 residues. Germline assignment: CDR1 SEHNR and CDR2 FQNEAQ (reference sequence). With 4 bases removed from V and 2 bases from J, the gap between germline ends came to 11 bases. CDR3 residues: CASSSTIPQETQYF. The CDR3 region has the DNA TGTGCCAGCAGCTCGACTATTCCGCAAGAGACCCAGTACTTC.